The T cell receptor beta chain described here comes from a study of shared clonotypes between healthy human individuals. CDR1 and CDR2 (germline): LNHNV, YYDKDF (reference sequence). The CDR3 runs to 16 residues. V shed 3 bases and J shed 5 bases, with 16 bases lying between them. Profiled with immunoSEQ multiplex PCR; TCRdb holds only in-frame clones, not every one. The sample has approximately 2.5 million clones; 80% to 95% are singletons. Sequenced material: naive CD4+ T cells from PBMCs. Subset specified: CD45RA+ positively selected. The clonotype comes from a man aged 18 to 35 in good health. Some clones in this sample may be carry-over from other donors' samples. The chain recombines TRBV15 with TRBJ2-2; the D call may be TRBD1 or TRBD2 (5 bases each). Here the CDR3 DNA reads TGTGCCACCAGCAGGAAAAGAGGGGCTGTGACCGGGGAGCTGTTTTTT. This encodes CATSRKRGAVTGELFF.